The 20 T cell receptor beta chains below were found in one sample sequenced in a study of shared clonotypes between healthy human individuals. Naive CD8 cells were CD45RO-negative, positively selected for CCR7, excluding terminally differentiated effector memory CD45RA+ cells. Generated by immunoSEQ multiplex PCR, the TCRdb table keeps only in-frame clones and is missing some. Of about 2 million clones listed, roughly 95% are singletons. Sequenced sample: naive CD8+ T cells sorted from blood. The source is a man aged 18 to 35 in good health.

The CDR3 here is CASSHQGLAGGTDTQYF. The CDR3 DNA follows: TGTGCCAGCAGTCACCAAGGACTAGCGGGAGGCACAGATACGCAGTATTTT. The chain employs TRBV27 and TRBJ2-3, with TRBD2 matching over 13 bases. With V trimmed by 5 bases and J by 1 base, 6 bases remained unmatched. This CDR3 spans 17 amino acids. The germline V gene has CDR1 MNHEY and CDR2 SMNVEV (reference sequence).

This clone came up once. The rearrangement joins TRBV27 to TRBJ2-7; 9 bases map to TRBD1. The CDR3 sequence is 17 residues long. CDR1 MNHEY and CDR2 SMNVEV come from the germline V gene (reference sequence). With V trimmed by 6 bases and J by 3 bases, 15 bases remained unmatched. CDR3 protein: CASSFQTEGDRVYEQYF. In DNA form, the CDR3 reads TGTGCCAGCAGCTTCCAAACCGAGGGGGACAGGGTCTACGAGCAGTACTTC.

This chain uses TRBV28 with TRBJ1-3; no clear D. The CDR3 has 14 residues. The germline CDR1 and CDR2 sequences are MDHEN and SYDVKM. V was clipped by 7 bases and J by 0 bases, with 10 bases between them. The CDR3 reads CASTQASSGNTIYF. Here the CDR3 DNA reads TGTGCCAGCACCCAGGCTAGCTCTGGAAACACCATATATTTT.

The chain recombines TRBV2 with TRBJ1-2, with 8 bases fitting TRBD1. CDR1 and CDR2 from the germline V gene are SNHLY and FYNNEI. With V trimmed by 4 bases and J by 6 bases, 1 base remained unmatched. This CDR3 comprises 12 residues. CDR3 coding DNA: TGTGCCAGCAGTGGGACAGGGAATGGCTACACCTTC. The encoded protein is CASSGTGNGYTF.

Comment on this clone: Just one base apart from a much larger clone, this may be a read error. The identical CDR3 is also encoded by other nucleotide sequences in the sample. The rearrangement joins TRBV25-1 to TRBJ1-1, with TRBD1 as a possible D gene (5 bases). CDR1 MGHDK and CDR2 SYGVNS come from the germline V gene. This CDR3 is built from 12 residues. Trimming pared 5 bases from V and 3 bases from J, leaving 7 bases between. The CDR3 is CASSLGDTEAFF. The CDR3 DNA reads TGTGCCAGCAGTTTAGGGGACACTGAAGCTTTCTTT.

Of note for this clone: Other nucleotide sequences in the sample specify the same CDR3. The rearrangement joins TRBV13 to TRBJ2-1, with 14 bases identical to TRBD2. From germline, CDR1 is PRHDT and CDR2 FYEKMQ (reference sequence). The CDR3 extends over 17 amino acids. V lost 4 bases, J lost 0 bases, and 2 bases stayed unmatched. CDR3 DNA sequence: TGTGCCAGCAGCTCGGGGACTAGCGGGAGCTCCTACAATGAGCAGTTCTTC. Its protein is CASSSGTSGSSYNEQFF.

The rearrangement links TRBV6-5 to TRBJ2-5; D perhaps matches TRBD1 (5 bases). This CDR3 is built from 15 residues. V gave up 0 bases and J gave up 5 bases, with 13 bases separating them. CDR1 is MNHEY and CDR2 is SVGAGI in the germline V gene. This chain's CDR3 is CASSYSQVGVETQYF. The CDR3 DNA reads TGTGCCAGCAGTTACTCACAGGTCGGCGTGGAGACCCAGTACTTC.

This chain links TRBV28 with TRBJ1-1; maybe TRBD1 (6 bases). Trimming cost V 5 bases and J 2 bases, with 15 bases left between them. The CDR3 contains 15 residues. Germline assignment: CDR1 MDHEN and CDR2 SYDVKM. The CDR3 sequence is CASSISLTGNTEAFF. The CDR3 region has the DNA TGTGCCAGCAGTATCAGTCTGACAGGCAACACTGAAGCTTTCTTT.

Comments on this clone: Other DNA sequences in the same sample also yield this CDR3. V is TRBV5-4 and J is TRBJ2-5; TRBD1 matches at 8 bases. Germline trimming cut 0 bases from V and 4 bases from J; bases unmatched to any gene: 5. The CDR3 covers 15 residues. Germline CDR1 SGHNT, CDR2 YYREEE (reference sequence). This chain's CDR3 is CASSLGSGGRETQYF. Here the CDR3 DNA reads TGTGCCAGCAGCTTGGGATCAGGGGGCCGAGAGACCCAGTACTTC. The whole variable domain, remainder taken from reference TRBV5-4 and TRBJ2-5, is ETGVTQSPTHLIKTRGQQVTLRCSSQSGHNTVSWYQQALGQGPQFIFQYYREEENGRGNFPPRFSGLQFPNYSSELNVNALELDDSALYLCASSLGSGGRETQYFGPGTRLLVL.

The rearrangement links TRBV7-9 to TRBJ2-7; TRBD2 matches 10 bases. The ends lost 3 bases at V and 4 bases at J; junction bases unmatched: 9. The CDR3 has 16 residues. Germline CDR1 SEHNR, CDR2 FQNEAQ (reference sequence). CDR3 region: CASSLGEVAGGYEQYF. CDR3 bases: TGTGCCAGCAGCTTGGGGGAGGTAGCGGGAGGTTACGAGCAGTACTTC.

This clone was observed a few times. The chain joins TRBV2 to TRBJ2-1; the match to TRBD2 covers 8 bases. This CDR3 contains 15 residues. The trim removed 4 bases at V and 2 bases at J, leaving 4 bases unmatched. The germline V gene has CDR1 SNHLY and CDR2 FYNNEI. Here the CDR3 reads CASSVGGGTYNEQFF. The CDR3 bases are TGTGCCAGCAGTGTGGGCGGGGGGACCTACAATGAGCAGTTCTTC.

Remarks on this clone: This sample also contains other DNA sequences that code for the same CDR3. The rearrangement uses TRBV7-6 and TRBJ2-7; D possibly matches TRBD1 or TRBD2 (5 bases each). Germline CDR1 and CDR2: SGHVS and FNYEAQ. V lost 1 base to trimming and J lost 4 bases, with 8 bases between them. This CDR3 is 13 amino acids long. The CDR3 spells CASSLDGGYEQYF. The CDR3 DNA reads as TGTGCCAGCAGCTTAGATGGGGGATACGAGCAGTACTTC.

This chain uses TRBV5-1 with TRBJ2-7; the D gene could be TRBD1 or TRBD2 (5 bases each). The CDR3 has 19 residues. Trimming took 0 bases from V and 1 from J, leaving 23 bases between them. The germline V gene encodes CDR1 SGHRS and CDR2 YFSETQ. CDR3: CASSLGGSDSRSFSYEQYF. CDR3 coding DNA: TGCGCCAGCAGCTTGGGGGGGTCCGACTCCCGCTCGTTTTCCTACGAGCAGTACTTC.

This chain connects TRBV29-1 to TRBJ2-7; D possibly corresponds to TRBD2 (5 bases). Germline V CDR1 and CDR2: SQVTM, ANQGSEA. The V gene lost 7 bases and the J gene lost 10 bases, with 20 bases spanning the gap. CDR3 size: 12 residues. The CDR3 spells CSAEPERGSQYF. The DNA for the CDR3 is TGCAGCGCCGAACCTGAGCGAGGGAGCCAGTACTTC.

V usage is TRBV2 and J usage is TRBJ2-7; TRBD1 aligns across 8 bases. V gave up 8 bases and J gave up 3 bases; unmatched junction bases: 15. Germline-derived CDR1 and CDR2 are SNHLY and FYNNEI. The CDR3 is made up of 16 amino acids. The CDR3 loop reads CASSPHGRDRGYEQYF. The DNA of the CDR3 is TGTGCCAGCTCCCCTCACGGACGAGACAGGGGCTACGAGCAGTACTTC.

The genes are TRBV13 and TRBJ2-5, with D perhaps matching TRBD1 (5 bases). Germline V lookup: CDR1 PRHDT, CDR2 FYEKMQ (reference sequence). This CDR3 has 13 residues. The V end was cut by 2 bases, the J end by 5 bases, with 9 bases between. CDR3 protein: CASSLQGEETQYF. CDR3 nucleotide sequence: TGTGCCAGCAGCTTACAGGGTGAGGAGACCCAGTACTTC.

The chain combines TRBV18 with TRBJ2-6; D call uncertain. Germline CDR1 KGHSH, CDR2 LQKENI. CDR3 length: 15 residues. Between the trimmed V and J ends, which lost 3 bases and 0 bases, there was a span of 6 bases. CDR3 nucleotides: TGTGCCAGCTCACCCTCCGGCTCTGGGGCCAACGTCCTGACTTTC. This gives the protein CASSPSGSGANVLTF.

The table lists this clone with a count of one. The rearrangement joins TRBV5-1 to TRBJ2-1; D is undetermined. The CDR3 contains 14 residues. The germline CDR1 and CDR2 sequences are SGHRS and YFSETQ. V was trimmed by 4 bases and J by 7 bases, leaving 15 bases between them. The CDR3, as DNA: TGCGCCAGCAGCCTAAACCGAGGAAGGAATGAGCAGTTCTTC. It translates to CASSLNRGRNEQFF. Complete variable domain (other parts from reference TRBV5-1 and TRBJ2-1): KAGVTQTPRYLIKTRGQQVTLSCSPISGHRSVSWYQQTPGQGLQFLFEYFSETQRNKGNFPGRFSGRQFSNSRSEMNVSTLELGDSALYLCASSLNRGRNEQFFGPGTRLTVL.

This clone was recorded once. The V gene is TRBV7-9, the J gene TRBJ2-7; D ambiguous. The CDR3 contains 13 residues. From germline, CDR1 is SEHNR and CDR2 FQNEAQ (reference sequence). V was clipped by 1 base and J by 1 base, with 5 bases between them. CDR3 nucleotide sequence: TGTGCCAGCAGCTTAGTTCATTCCTACGAGCAGTACTTC. It translates to CASSLVHSYEQYF.

This CDR3 is CAWSVLGQGWTGELFF. Written as DNA, the CDR3 is TGTGCCTGGAGTGTACTGGGACAGGGATGGACCGGGGAGCTGTTTTTT. V usage is TRBV30 and J usage is TRBJ2-2; 9 bases line up with TRBD1. Germline loops: CDR1 GTSNPN, CDR2 SVGIG (reference sequence). This CDR3 has 16 residues. V was clipped by 0 bases and J by 5 bases; unmatched bases: 7.